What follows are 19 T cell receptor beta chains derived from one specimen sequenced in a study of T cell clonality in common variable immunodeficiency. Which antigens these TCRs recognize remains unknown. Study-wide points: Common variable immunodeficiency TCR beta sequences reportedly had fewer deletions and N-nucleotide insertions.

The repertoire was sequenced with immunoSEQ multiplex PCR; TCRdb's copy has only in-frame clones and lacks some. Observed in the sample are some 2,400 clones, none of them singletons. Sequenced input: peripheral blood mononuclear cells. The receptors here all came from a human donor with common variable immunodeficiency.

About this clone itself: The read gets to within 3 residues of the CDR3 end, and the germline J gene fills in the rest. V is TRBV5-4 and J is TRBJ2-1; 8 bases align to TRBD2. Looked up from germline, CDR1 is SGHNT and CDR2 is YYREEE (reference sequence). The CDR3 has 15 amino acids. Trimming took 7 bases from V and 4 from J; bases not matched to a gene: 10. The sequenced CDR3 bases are TGTGCCAGCGGAGTTAGCGGGATTATGTACAATGAG. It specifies CASGVSGIMYNE. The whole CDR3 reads CASGVSGIMYNEQFF. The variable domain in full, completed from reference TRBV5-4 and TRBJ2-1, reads ETGVTQSPTHLIKTRGQQVTLRCSSQSGHNTVSWYQQALGQGPQFIFQYYREEENGRGNFPPRFSGLQFPNYSSELNVNALELDDSALYLCASGVSGIMYNEQFFGPGTRLTVL.

The part of the CDR3 DNA that was read is TGTGCCAGCTCCAAAGTAGCGGGACAGGGACGGACCTACGAG. This gives the protein CASSKVAGQGRTYE. The complete CDR3 protein is CASSKVAGQGRTYEQYF. V gene TRBV2 combines with J gene TRBJ2-7; a weak D match, TRBD1 (9 bases). Read data end 3 residues before the CDR3 end; the end is taken from the germline J gene. The germline V and J ends were trimmed by 8 bases and 2 bases, with 25 bases remaining between them. Germline-derived CDR1 and CDR2 are SNHLY and FYNNEI. The CDR3 runs 17 residues.

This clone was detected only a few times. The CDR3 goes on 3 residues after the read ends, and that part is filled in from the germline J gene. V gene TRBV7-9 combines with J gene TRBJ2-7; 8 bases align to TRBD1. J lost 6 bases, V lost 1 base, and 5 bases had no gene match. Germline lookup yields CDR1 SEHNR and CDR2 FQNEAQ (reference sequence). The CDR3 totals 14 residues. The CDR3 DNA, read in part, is TGTGCCAGCAGCTTAGGACAGGGGAACGTCGAG. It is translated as CASSLGQGNVE. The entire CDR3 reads CASSLGQGNVEQYF.

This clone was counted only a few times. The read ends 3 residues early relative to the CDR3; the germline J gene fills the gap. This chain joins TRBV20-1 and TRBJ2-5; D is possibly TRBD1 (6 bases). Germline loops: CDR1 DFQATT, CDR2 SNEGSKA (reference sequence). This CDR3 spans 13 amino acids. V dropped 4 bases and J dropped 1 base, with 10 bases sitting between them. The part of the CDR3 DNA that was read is TGCAGTGCTATCGGGACATTCCAAGAGACC. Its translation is CSAIGTFQET. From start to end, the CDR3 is CSAIGTFQETQYF.

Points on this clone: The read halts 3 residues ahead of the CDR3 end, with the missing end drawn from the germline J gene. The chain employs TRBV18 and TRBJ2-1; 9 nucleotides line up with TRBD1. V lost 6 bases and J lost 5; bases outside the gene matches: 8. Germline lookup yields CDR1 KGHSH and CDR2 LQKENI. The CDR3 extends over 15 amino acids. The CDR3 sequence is CASSHRQGVNNEQFF. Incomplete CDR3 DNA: TGTGCCAGCTCGCACAGACAGGGGGTAAACAATGAG.

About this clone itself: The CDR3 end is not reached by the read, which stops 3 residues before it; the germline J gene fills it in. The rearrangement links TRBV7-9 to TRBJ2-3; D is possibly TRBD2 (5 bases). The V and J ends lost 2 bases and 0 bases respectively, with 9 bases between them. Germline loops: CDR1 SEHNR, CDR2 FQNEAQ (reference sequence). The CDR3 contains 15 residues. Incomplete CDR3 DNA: TGTGCCAGCAGCTTACTAGCTACTAGCACAGATACG. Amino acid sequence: CASSLLATSTDT. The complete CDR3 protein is CASSLLATSTDTQYF.

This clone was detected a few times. The part of the CDR3 DNA that was read is TGCAGTGCTAGAGATACTTCGGAAAAA. This codes for CSARDTSEK. From start to end, the CDR3 is CSARDTSEKLFF. The chain links TRBV20-1 to TRBJ1-4; D gene uncertain. The read terminates 3 residues before the CDR3 end, so the remaining end is supplied by the germline J gene. This CDR3 comprises 12 residues. Germline loops: CDR1 DFQATT, CDR2 SNEGSKA (reference sequence). With 0 bases removed from V and 8 bases from J, the gap between germline ends came to 7 bases.

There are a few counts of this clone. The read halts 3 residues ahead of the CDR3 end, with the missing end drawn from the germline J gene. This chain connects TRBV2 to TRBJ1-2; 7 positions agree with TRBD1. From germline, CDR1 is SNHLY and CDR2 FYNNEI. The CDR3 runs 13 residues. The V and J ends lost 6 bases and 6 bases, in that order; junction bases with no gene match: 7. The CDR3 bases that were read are TGTGCCAGCAGGGCTGACAGGGCTAATGGC. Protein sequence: CASRADRANG. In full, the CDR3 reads CASRADRANGYTF.

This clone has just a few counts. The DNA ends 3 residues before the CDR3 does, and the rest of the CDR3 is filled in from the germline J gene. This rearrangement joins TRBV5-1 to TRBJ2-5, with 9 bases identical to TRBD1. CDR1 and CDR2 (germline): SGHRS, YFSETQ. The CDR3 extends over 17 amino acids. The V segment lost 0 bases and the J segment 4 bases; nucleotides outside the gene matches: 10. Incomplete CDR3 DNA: TGCGCCAGCAGCTTGGGGCCCACAGGGGGCGCTTCAGAGACC. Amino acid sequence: CASSLGPTGGASET. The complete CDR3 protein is CASSLGPTGGASETQYF.

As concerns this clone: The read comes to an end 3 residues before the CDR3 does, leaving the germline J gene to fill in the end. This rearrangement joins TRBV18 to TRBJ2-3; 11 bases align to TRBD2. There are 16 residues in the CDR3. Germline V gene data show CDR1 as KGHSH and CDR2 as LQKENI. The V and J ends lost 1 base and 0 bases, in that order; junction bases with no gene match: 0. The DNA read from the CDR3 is TGTGCCAGCTCACCACGACTAGCGGGGAGCACAGATACG. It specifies CASSPRLAGSTDT. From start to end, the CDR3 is CASSPRLAGSTDTQYF. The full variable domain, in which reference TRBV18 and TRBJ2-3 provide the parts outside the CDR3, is NAGVMQNPRHLVRRRGQEARLRCSPMKGHSHVYWYRQLPEEGLKFMVYLQKENIIDESGMPKERFSAEFPKEGPSILRIQQVVRGDSAAYFCASSPRLAGSTDTQYFGPGTRLTVL.

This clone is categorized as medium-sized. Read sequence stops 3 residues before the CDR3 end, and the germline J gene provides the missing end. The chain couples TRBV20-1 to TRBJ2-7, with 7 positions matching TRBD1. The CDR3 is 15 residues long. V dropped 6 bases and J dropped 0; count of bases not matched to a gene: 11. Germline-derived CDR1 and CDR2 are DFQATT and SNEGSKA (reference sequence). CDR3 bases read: TGCAGTGCCTCCGCCCGGGACAGATCCTCCTACGAG. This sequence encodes CSASARDRSSYE. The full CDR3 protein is CSASARDRSSYEQYF.

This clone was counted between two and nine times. The CDR3 here is CASSLSGPNTGELFF. The CDR3 bases that were read are TGTGCCAGCAGCCTTAGCGGGCCGAACACCGGGGAG. The chain recombines TRBV7-3 with TRBJ2-2; TRBD2 matches at 7 bases. The CDR3 goes on 3 residues after the read ends, and that part is filled in from the germline J gene. The trim removed 5 bases at V and 0 bases at J, leaving 3 bases unmatched. The CDR3 has 15 amino acids. Germline values: CDR1 SGHTA, CDR2 FQGTGA.

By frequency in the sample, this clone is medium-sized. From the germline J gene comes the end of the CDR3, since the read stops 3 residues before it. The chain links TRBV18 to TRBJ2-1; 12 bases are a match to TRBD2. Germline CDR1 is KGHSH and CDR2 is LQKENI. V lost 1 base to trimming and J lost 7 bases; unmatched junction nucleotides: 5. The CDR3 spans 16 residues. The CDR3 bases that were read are TGTGCCAGCTCACCACAGCTAGCGGGAGGGCCAAATGAG. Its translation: CASSPQLAGGPNE. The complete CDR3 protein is CASSPQLAGGPNEQFF. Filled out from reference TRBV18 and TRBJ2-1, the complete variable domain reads NAGVMQNPRHLVRRRGQEARLRCSPMKGHSHVYWYRQLPEEGLKFMVYLQKENIIDESGMPKERFSAEFPKEGPSILRIQQVVRGDSAAYFCASSPQLAGGPNEQFFGPGTRLTVL.

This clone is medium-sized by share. CDR3 amino acids: CATSRAPGLAPYEQYF. The part of the CDR3 DNA that was read is TGTGCCACCAGCAGGGCTCCGGGACTAGCGCCCTACGAG. J is TRBJ2-7 and V is TRBV15; 10 bases are a match to TRBD2. The CDR3 end falls 3 residues outside the read, so it is completed with the germline J gene. CDR3 length: 16 amino acids. CDR1 is LNHNV and CDR2 is YYDKDF in the germline V gene (reference sequence). With V trimmed by 3 bases and J by 2 bases, 7 bases remained unmatched.

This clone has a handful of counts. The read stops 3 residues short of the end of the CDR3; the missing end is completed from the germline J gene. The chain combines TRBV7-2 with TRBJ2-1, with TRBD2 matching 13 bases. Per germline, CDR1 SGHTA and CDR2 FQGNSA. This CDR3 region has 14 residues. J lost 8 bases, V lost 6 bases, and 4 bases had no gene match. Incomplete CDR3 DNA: TGTGCCAGCAGGACTAGCGGGGGGAGCCATGAG. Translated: CASRTSGGSHE. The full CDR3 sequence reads CASRTSGGSHEQFF.

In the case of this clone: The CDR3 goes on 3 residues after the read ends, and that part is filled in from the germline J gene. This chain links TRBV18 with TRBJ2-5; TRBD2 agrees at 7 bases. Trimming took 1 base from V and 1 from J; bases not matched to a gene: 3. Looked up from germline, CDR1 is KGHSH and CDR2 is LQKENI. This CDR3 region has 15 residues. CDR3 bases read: TGTGCCAGCTCACCACAAAGCGGGACCCAAGAGACC. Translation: CASSPQSGTQET. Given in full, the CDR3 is CASSPQSGTQETQYF.

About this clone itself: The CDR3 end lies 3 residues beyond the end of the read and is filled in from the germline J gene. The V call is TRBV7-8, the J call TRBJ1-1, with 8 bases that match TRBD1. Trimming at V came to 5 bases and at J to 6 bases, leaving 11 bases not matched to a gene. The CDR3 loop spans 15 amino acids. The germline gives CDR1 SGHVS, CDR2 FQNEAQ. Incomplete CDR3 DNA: TGTGCCAGCAGCCCTTACTCAGGGGGCATCCCTGAA. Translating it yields CASSPYSGGIPE. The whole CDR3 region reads CASSPYSGGIPEAFF.

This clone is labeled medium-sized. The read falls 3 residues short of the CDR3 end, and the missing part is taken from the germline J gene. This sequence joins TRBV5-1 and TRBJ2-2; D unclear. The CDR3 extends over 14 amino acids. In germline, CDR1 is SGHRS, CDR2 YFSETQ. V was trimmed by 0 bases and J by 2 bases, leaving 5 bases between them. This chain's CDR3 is CASSLDVNTGELFF. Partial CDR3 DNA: TGCGCCAGCAGCTTGGATGTAAACACCGGGGAG.

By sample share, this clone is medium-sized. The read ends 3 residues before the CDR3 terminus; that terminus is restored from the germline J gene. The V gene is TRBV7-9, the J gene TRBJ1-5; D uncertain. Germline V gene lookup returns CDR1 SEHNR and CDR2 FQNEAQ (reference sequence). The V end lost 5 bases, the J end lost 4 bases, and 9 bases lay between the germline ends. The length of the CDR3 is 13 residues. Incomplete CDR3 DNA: TGTGCCAGCAGCCTGACTGGTAATCAGCCC. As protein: CASSLTGNQP. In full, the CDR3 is CASSLTGNQPQHF.